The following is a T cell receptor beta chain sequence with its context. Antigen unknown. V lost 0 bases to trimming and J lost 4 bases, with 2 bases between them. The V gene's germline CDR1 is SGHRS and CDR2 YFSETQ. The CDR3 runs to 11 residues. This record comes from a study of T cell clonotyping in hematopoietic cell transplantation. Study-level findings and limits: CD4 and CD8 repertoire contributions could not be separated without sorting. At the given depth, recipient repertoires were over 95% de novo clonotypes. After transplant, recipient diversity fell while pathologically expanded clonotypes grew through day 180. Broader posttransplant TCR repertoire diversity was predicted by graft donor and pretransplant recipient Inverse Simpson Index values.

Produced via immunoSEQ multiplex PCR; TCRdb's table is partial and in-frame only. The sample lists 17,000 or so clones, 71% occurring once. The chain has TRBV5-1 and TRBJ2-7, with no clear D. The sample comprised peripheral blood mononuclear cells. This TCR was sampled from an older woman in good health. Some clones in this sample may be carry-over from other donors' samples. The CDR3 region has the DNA TGCGCCAGCAGCTTGGGGTACGAGCAGTACTTC. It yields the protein CASSLGYEQYF.